Following are 22 T cell receptor beta chains from one sample sequenced in a study of regulatory T cells in long-lasting Graves disease. Described time point: persistent/refractory GD, antithyroid drugs over 5 years with positive TRAb. PBMC RNA served as the TCR library source. Through Arm-PCR of CDR3 regions and iRepertoire HTBI primers, TCR beta libraries were built. Using its own MiXCR run on the multiplex PCR reads, TCRdb lists one record per CDR3 protein. The sample has a few hundred thousand distinct CDR3 sequences, 23% seen once. Specimen: peripheral blood mononuclear cells (PBMCs), collected when the disease was refractory, from a patient treated with antithyroid drugs. The receptor set was obtained from a female donor with Graves disease.

There are many counts of this clonotype. The V gene is TRBV10-3, the J gene TRBJ2-7, with D possibly being TRBD2 (6 bases). V was pared by 10 bases and J by 3 bases, with 16 bases between. CDR1 is ENHRY, CDR2 SYGVKD, per germline. The CDR3 has 13 amino acids. CDR3 residues: CATGNGSIYEQYF. The CDR3 DNA follows: TGTGCCACCGGGAACGGGAGTATCTACGAGCAGTACTTC.

This clonotype turned up a few times. V and J are TRBV19 and TRBJ2-7, with D hard to call. The V gene lost 7 bases and the J gene lost 6 bases, with 16 bases spanning the gap. CDR3 size: 13 residues. Germline CDR1 and CDR2: LNHDA and SQIVND (reference sequence). Here the CDR3 DNA reads TGTGCCAGTACCGGCCTTGAATTTGGCGAGCAGTACTTC. It specifies CASTGLEFGEQYF.

This clonotype showed up just a few times. V usage is TRBV7-2 and J usage is TRBJ1-5; 10 positions match TRBD1. The V and J ends lost 5 bases and 6 bases, in that order; junction bases with no gene match: 16. This CDR3 region has 18 residues. The germline V gene encodes CDR1 SGHTA and CDR2 FQGNSA. CDR3 nucleotides: TGTGCCAGCAGCCCAAGACAGACAGGGGGCGCTTCTAGTCAGCCCCAGCATTTT. The encoded protein is CASSPRQTGGASSQPQHF. The whole variable domain, filled in from reference TRBV7-2 and TRBJ1-5, reads GAGVSQSPSNKVTEKGKDVELRCDPISGHTALYWYRQSLGQGLEFLIYFQGNSAPDKSGLPSDRFSAERTGGSVSTLTIQRTQQEDSAVYLCASSPRQTGGASSQPQHFGDGTRLSIL.

The chain combines TRBV6-5 with TRBJ1-2; 9 bases agree with TRBD1. After removal of 3 bases from V and 6 bases from J, the junction contained 11 bases not matched to a gene. Germline lookup yields CDR1 MNHEY and CDR2 SVGAGI. The CDR3 loop spans 16 amino acids. The CDR3 reads CASSYRGRQGGNGYTF. CDR3 DNA sequence: TGTGCCAGCAGTTATCGGGGGAGACAGGGGGGAAATGGCTACACCTTC.

This clonotype has a count of ten or more. The genes are TRBV2 and TRBJ1-5; D is perhaps TRBD1 (5 bases). Germline lookup yields CDR1 SNHLY and CDR2 FYNNEI. The length of the CDR3 is 17 residues. V lost 6 bases to trimming and J lost 3 bases, with 21 bases between them. The CDR3 spells CASRGDRAGWPNQPQHF. Here the CDR3 DNA reads TGTGCCAGCAGAGGCGATAGGGCAGGGTGGCCCAATCAGCCCCAGCATTTT.

This clonotype was picked up a small number of times. This CDR3 is CASSPSGQGFGETQYF. The CDR3 region has the DNA TGTGCCAGCAGCCCCTCGGGACAGGGGTTTGGAGAGACCCAGTACTTC. The chain uses TRBV7-3 and TRBJ2-5; 10 bases are shared with TRBD1. This CDR3 has 16 residues. V lost 5 bases and J lost 4; bases outside the gene matches: 10. Germline assignment: CDR1 SGHTA and CDR2 FQGTGA.

This clonotype has more than one count but fewer than ten. The V gene is TRBV20-1, the J gene TRBJ2-1; D uncertain. V lost 4 bases and J 8 bases, leaving 18 bases between the germline ends. This CDR3 is 14 amino acids long. CDR1 and CDR2 (germline): DFQATT, SNEGSKA (reference sequence). The CDR3 reads CSAIPAQLVDEQFF. CDR3 nucleotide sequence: TGCAGTGCTATTCCCGCGCAATTGGTAGATGAGCAGTTCTTC.

About this clonotype itself: A read error may be the cause here, since a much bigger clone is one base away. V usage is TRBV7-3 and J usage is TRBJ2-2; possibly TRBD2 for D (5 bases). The V end was cut by 4 bases, the J end by 9 bases, with 15 bases between. Germline V gives CDR1 SGHTA, CDR2 FQGTGA. The CDR3 is made up of 14 amino acids. CDR3 protein: CASSSGLAVRELFF. CDR3 bases: TGTGCCAGCAGCTCTGGACTCGCCGTCAGGGAGCTGTTTTTT.

This clonotype was recorded at least ten times. The chain employs TRBV7-2 and TRBJ2-2; D is unclear. The CDR3 has 13 residues. In germline, CDR1 is SGHTA, CDR2 FQGNSA. Trimming cost V 7 bases and J 0 bases, with 6 bases left between them. CDR3 in amino acids: CASKQPNTGELFF. The CDR3 DNA sequence: TGTGCCAGCAAACAACCGAACACCGGGGAGCTGTTTTTT.

This clonotype was picked up many times. The chain couples TRBV5-1 to TRBJ1-1; 7 bases agree with TRBD1. V trimming: 3 bases; J trimming: 0 bases; junction bases outside the gene matches: 11. Germline V gives CDR1 SGHRS, CDR2 YFSETQ. The CDR3 is 17 residues long. The CDR3 loop reads CASSSEGTVGMNTEAFF. CDR3 in DNA: TGCGCCAGCAGCTCCGAGGGGACAGTAGGGATGAACACTGAAGCTTTCTTT.

The chain uses TRBV6-1 and TRBJ2-5; TRBD2 might be the D (5 bases). Germline values: CDR1 MNHNS, CDR2 SASEGT. This CDR3 contains 13 residues. Trimming took 7 bases from V and 2 from J, leaving 11 bases between them. The chain's CDR3 is CASNRAAQETQYF. The CDR3 bases are TGTGCCAGCAACCGAGCGGCACAAGAGACCCAGTACTTC.

The V and J genes are TRBV15 and TRBJ1-5; D may be TRBD1 (5 bases). CDR1 and CDR2 from the germline V gene are LNHNV and YYDKDF (reference sequence). The V end lost 9 bases, the J end lost 4 bases, and 10 bases lay between the germline ends. The CDR3 has 12 residues. The CDR3 protein is CATGGGNQPQHF. CDR3 sequence (DNA): TGTGCCACTGGGGGGGGAAATCAGCCCCAGCATTTT. The full variable domain, in which reference TRBV15 and TRBJ1-5 provide the parts outside the CDR3, is DAMVIQNPRYQVTQFGKPVTLSCSQTLNHNVMYWYQQKSSQAPKLLFHYYDKDFNNEADTPDNFQSRRPNTSFCFLDIRSPGLGDTAMYLCATGGGNQPQHFGDGTRLSIL.

Ten or more counts support this clonotype. V usage is TRBV12-3 or TRBV12-4 and J usage is TRBJ2-2; 7 nucleotides align to TRBD1. The V and J ends lost 6 bases and 1 base, in that order; junction bases with no gene match: 5. The CDR3 totals 15 residues. CDR3 sequence: CASRVGTVNTGELFF. In DNA form, the CDR3 reads TGTGCCAGCAGGGTCGGGACAGTGAACACCGGGGAGCTGTTTTTT.

The chain recombines TRBV19 with TRBJ2-7; tentative D call: TRBD2 (6 bases). Trimming removed 0 bases from V and 2 bases from J, with 17 bases in between. The CDR3 spans 17 residues. Germline loops: CDR1 LNHDA, CDR2 SQIVND (reference sequence). CDR3 amino acids: CASSIDRGGLGPYEQYF. CDR3 nucleotides: TGTGCCAGTAGTATAGATCGGGGAGGTCTAGGACCCTACGAGCAGTACTTC.

This sequence joins TRBV7-2 and TRBJ2-7, with TRBD1 matching 7 bases. Germline V lookup: CDR1 SGHTA, CDR2 FQGNSA. The junction had 4 bases not matched to a gene; V was cut back by 3 bases and J by 5 bases. This CDR3 contains 13 residues. CDR3 sequence (DNA): TGTGCCAGCAGCTTGGAAAGGGGGCACGAGCAGTACTTC. Translation: CASSLERGHEQYF.

The rearrangement links TRBV18 to TRBJ2-7; tentative D call: TRBD2 (5 bases). V lost 0 bases and J lost 5, with 11 bases in between. The CDR3 length is 14 residues. CDR1 and CDR2 from the germline V gene are KGHSH and LQKENI. CDR3 sequence: CASSPPDGKDEQYF. CDR3 nucleotides: TGTGCCAGCTCACCACCGGACGGGAAGGACGAGCAGTACTTC.

This clonotype was detected many times. The chain carries TRBV20-1 and TRBJ1-5; 8 nucleotides line up with TRBD1. Germline V CDR1 and CDR2: DFQATT, SNEGSKA (reference sequence). The CDR3 has 14 amino acids. V trimming: 3 bases; J trimming: 1 base; junction bases outside the gene matches: 2. The CDR3 protein is CSARDRVSNQPQHF. The CDR3 DNA reads as TGCAGTGCTAGGGACAGGGTGAGCAATCAGCCCCAGCATTTT.

This clonotype occurred many times. The genes are TRBV5-1 and TRBJ1-2, with D possibly TRBD1 on 6 matching bases. CDR1 and CDR2 from the germline V gene are SGHRS and YFSETQ. V lost 4 bases and J lost 2, with 12 bases in between. This CDR3 has 14 residues. CDR3 sequence reads: CASSHLQGNYGYTF. CDR3 coding DNA: TGCGCCAGCAGCCATCTCCAGGGGAACTATGGCTACACCTTC. Full variable domain (missing parts from reference TRBV5-1 and TRBJ1-2): KAGVTQTPRYLIKTRGQQVTLSCSPISGHRSVSWYQQTPGQGLQFLFEYFSETQRNKGNFPGRFSGRQFSNSRSEMNVSTLELGDSALYLCASSHLQGNYGYTFGSGTRLTVV.

Many counts were recorded for this clonotype. The V gene is TRBV12-3 or TRBV12-4, the J gene TRBJ2-7; no clear D. This CDR3 has 13 amino acids. Trimming left V 1 base short and J 5 bases short, with 9 bases between. The CDR3 DNA reads as TGTGCCAGCAGTTTAGTGGAGTCGCACGAGCAGTACTTC. This sequence encodes CASSLVESHEQYF.

This clonotype was counted a few times. The chain combines TRBV5-1 with TRBJ1-4; 8 bases align to TRBD1. With V trimmed by 4 bases and J by 2 bases, 1 base remained unmatched. There are 14 residues in the CDR3. Germline V gene data show CDR1 as SGHRS and CDR2 as YFSETQ. The CDR3 DNA sequence: TGCGCCAGCAGCCGGACAGGGACTAATGAAAAACTGTTTTTT. Its protein product is CASSRTGTNEKLFF.

The table lists this clonotype with a few counts. J is TRBJ1-2 and V is TRBV4-3; D not resolved. Between the trimmed V and J ends, which lost 1 base and 2 bases, there was a span of 14 bases. Germline assignment: CDR1 LGHNA and CDR2 YSLEER. The CDR3 sequence is 16 residues long. The CDR3 region is CASSQGPEPSNYGYTF. In DNA form, the CDR3 reads TGCGCCAGCAGCCAAGGGCCAGAGCCTTCCAACTATGGCTACACCTTC.

This clonotype was recorded a few times. The chain joins TRBV10-3 to TRBJ1-2; D uncertain. Germline assignment: CDR1 ENHRY and CDR2 SYGVKD. V lost 0 bases, J lost 2 bases, and 10 bases lay in between. The CDR3 is 15 amino acids. The CDR3 spells CAISESPNRNYGYTF. For the CDR3, the DNA is TGTGCCATCAGTGAGTCGCCCAACAGAAACTATGGCTACACCTTC.